This T cell receptor (beta chain) was identified during a study of OX40 agonist ivuxolimab in advanced cancers. In this sample, this clone turned up a few times. TCRdb's table, derived via immunoSEQ multiplex PCR, lists solely in-frame clones and lacks some. The sample contains 33,000 or so clones, over 75% of which appear only once. Collection of blood occurred at baseline, at cycle 4 day 1, and at cycle 7 day 1. Trimming stripped 6 bases from V and 8 bases from J, with 16 bases between. This CDR3 region has 13 residues. Germline V CDR1 and CDR2: MDHEN, SYDVKM. The sequenced sample was CD4+ or CD8+ T cells sorted from blood, obtained in a trial of the OX40 agonist ivuxolimab. The origin of this receptor is an adult with an advanced solid tumor such as melanoma, head and neck, liver or kidney cancer. The J gene is TRBJ1-2, the V gene TRBV28, with no clear D. The CDR3 loop is CASSRQVPEGYTF. The CDR3 coding sequence is TGTGCCAGCAGCCGGCAAGTCCCCGAAGGCTACACCTTC.